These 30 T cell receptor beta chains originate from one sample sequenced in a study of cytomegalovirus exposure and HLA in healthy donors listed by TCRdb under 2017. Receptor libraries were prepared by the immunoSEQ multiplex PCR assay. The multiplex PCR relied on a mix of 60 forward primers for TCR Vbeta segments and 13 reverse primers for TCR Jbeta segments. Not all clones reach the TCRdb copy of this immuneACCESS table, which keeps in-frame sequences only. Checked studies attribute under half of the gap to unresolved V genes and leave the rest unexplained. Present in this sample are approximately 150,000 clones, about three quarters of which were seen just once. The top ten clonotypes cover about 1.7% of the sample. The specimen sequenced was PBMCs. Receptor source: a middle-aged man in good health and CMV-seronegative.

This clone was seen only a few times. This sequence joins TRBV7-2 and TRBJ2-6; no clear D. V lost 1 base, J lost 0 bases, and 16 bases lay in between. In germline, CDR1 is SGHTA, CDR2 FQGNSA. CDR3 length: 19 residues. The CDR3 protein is CASSLESPVLSSGANVLTF. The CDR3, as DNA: TGTGCCAGCAGCTTAGAATCCCCGGTATTGAGCTCTGGGGCCAACGTCCTGACTTTC.

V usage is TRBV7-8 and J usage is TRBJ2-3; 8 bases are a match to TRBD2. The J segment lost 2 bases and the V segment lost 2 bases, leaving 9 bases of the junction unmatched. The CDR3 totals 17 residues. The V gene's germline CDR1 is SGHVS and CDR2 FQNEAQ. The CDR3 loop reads CASSLPTSGGDTDTQYF. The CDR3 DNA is TGTGCCAGCAGCTTACCAACTAGCGGAGGGGACACAGATACGCAGTATTTT. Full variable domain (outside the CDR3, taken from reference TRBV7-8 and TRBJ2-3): GAGVSQSPRYKVAKRGQDVALRCDPISGHVSLFWYQQALGQGPEFLTYFQNEAQLDKSGLPSDRFFAERPEGSVSTLKIQRTQQEDSAVYLCASSLPTSGGDTDTQYFGPGTRLTVL.

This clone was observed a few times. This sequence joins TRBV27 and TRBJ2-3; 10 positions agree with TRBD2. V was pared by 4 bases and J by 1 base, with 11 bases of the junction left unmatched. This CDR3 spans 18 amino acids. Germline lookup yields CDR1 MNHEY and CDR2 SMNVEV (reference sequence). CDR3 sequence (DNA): TGTGCCAGCAGTTCCCTAGCGGGGGACCCGTCGGGCACAGATACGCAGTATTTT. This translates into CASSSLAGDPSGTDTQYF.

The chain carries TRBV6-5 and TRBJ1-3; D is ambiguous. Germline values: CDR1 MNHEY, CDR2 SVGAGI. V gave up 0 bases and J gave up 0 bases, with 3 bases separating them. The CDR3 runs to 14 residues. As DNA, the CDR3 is TGTGCCAGCAGTTACTCGAGCTCTGGAAACACCATATATTTT. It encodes CASSYSSSGNTIYF.

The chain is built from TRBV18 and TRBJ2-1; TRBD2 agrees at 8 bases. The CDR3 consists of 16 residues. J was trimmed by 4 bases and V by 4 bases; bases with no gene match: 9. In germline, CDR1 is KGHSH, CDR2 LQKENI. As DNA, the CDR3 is TGTGCCAGCTCACTAACGGGGGGGGCGAGGTACAATGAGCAGTTCTTC. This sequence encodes CASSLTGGARYNEQFF. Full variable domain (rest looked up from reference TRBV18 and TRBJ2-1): NAGVMQNPRHLVRRRGQEARLRCSPMKGHSHVYWYRQLPEEGLKFMVYLQKENIIDESGMPKERFSAEFPKEGPSILRIQQVVRGDSAAYFCASSLTGGARYNEQFFGPGTRLTVL.

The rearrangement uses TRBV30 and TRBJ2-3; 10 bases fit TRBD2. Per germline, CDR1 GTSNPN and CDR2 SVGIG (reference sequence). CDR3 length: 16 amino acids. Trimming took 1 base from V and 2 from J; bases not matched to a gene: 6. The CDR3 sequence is CAWSGGSGGITDTQYF. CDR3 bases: TGTGCCTGGAGTGGGGGTAGCGGGGGGATCACAGATACGCAGTATTTT.

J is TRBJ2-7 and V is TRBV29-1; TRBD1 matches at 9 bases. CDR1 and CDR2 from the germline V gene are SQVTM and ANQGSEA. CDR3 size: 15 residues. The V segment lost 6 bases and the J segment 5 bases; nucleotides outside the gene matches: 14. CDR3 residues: CSVVPLLGDRDEQYF. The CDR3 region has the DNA TGCAGCGTCGTACCCCTGTTAGGGGACAGGGACGAGCAGTACTTC.

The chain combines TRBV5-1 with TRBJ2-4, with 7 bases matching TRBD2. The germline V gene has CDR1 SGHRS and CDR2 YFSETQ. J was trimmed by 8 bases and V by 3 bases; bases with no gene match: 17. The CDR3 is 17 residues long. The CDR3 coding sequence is TGCGCCAGCAGCTCTGCGGTGGTGGGCCAGGGAGGGGACATTCAGTACTTC. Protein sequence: CASSSAVVGQGGDIQYF.

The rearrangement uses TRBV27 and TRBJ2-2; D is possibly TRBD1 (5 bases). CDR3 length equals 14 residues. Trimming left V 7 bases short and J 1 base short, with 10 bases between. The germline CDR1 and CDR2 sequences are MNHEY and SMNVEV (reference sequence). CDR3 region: CASKVRENTGELFF. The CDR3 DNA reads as TGTGCCAGCAAGGTCAGGGAGAACACCGGGGAGCTGTTTTTT.

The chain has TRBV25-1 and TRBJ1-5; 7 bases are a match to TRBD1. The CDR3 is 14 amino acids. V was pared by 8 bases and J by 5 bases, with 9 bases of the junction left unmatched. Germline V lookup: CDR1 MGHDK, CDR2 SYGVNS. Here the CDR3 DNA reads TGTGCCAGCCGCCCGGGGACAGTGGATCAGCCCCAGCATTTT. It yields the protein CASRPGTVDQPQHF.

DNA for the CDR3: TGTGCCAGCAGCTCGGGACTCGCACTGAGTGGCTACACCTTC. It yields the protein CASSSGLALSGYTF. V gene TRBV7-9 combines with J gene TRBJ1-2, with D maybe TRBD1 (5 bases). The CDR3 length is 14 residues. V was pared by 4 bases and J by 7 bases, with 16 bases between. The V gene's germline CDR1 is SEHNR and CDR2 FQNEAQ (reference sequence).

The CDR3 protein is CSVETGETYEQYF. The DNA for the CDR3 is TGCAGCGTGGAGACAGGGGAGACCTACGAGCAGTACTTC. The V and J genes are TRBV29-1 and TRBJ2-7; the match to TRBD1 covers 8 bases. The J segment lost 2 bases and the V segment lost 6 bases, leaving 6 bases of the junction unmatched. Looked up from germline, CDR1 is SQVTM and CDR2 is ANQGSEA. CDR3 length equals 13 residues.

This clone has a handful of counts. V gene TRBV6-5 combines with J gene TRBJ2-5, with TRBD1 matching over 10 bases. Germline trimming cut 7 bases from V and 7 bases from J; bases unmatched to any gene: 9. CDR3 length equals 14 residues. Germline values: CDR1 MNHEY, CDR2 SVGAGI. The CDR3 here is CASNSGQGTGTQYF. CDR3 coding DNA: TGTGCCAGCAATTCGGGACAGGGGACCGGGACCCAGTACTTC.

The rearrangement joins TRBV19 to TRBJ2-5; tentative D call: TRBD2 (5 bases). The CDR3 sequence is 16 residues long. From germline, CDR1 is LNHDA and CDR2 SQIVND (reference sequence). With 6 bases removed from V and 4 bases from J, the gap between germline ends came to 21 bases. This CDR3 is CASRTGRARAGETQYF. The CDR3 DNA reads TGTGCCAGTAGGACCGGACGTGCCCGGGCGGGAGAGACCCAGTACTTC.

CDR3 region: CASSFRGSYEQYF. The CDR3, as DNA: TGTGCCAGCAGCTTCCGGGGCTCCTACGAGCAGTACTTC. The V call is TRBV7-2, the J call TRBJ2-7, with D maybe TRBD2 (5 bases). Germline V gives CDR1 SGHTA, CDR2 FQGNSA. Trimming took off 3 bases at V and 0 bases at J, with 6 bases between the two ends. The CDR3 loop spans 13 amino acids. The variable domain in full, with the rest retrieved from reference TRBV7-2 and TRBJ2-7, is GAGVSQSPSNKVTEKGKDVELRCDPISGHTALYWYRQSLGQGLEFLIYFQGNSAPDKSGLPSDRFSAERTGGSVSTLTIQRTQQEDSAVYLCASSFRGSYEQYFGPGTRLTVT.

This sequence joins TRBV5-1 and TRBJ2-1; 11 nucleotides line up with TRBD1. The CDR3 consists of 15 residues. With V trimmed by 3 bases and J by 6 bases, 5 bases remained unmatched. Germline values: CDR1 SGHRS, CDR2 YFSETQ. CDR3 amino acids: CASSSGQGARNEQFF. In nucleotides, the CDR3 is TGCGCCAGCAGCTCAGGACAGGGGGCGCGCAATGAGCAGTTCTTC.

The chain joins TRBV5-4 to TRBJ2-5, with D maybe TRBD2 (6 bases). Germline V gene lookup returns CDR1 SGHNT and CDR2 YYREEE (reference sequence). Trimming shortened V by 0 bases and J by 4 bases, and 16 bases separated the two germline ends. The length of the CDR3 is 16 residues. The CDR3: CASSLDGGAGRETQYF. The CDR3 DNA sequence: TGTGCCAGCAGCTTGGATGGAGGGGCGGGAAGAGAGACCCAGTACTTC.

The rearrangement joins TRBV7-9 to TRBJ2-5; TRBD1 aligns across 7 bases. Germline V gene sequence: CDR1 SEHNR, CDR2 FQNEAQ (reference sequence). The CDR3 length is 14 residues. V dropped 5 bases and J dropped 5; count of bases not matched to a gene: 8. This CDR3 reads CASSDPTGVETQYF. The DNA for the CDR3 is TGTGCCAGCAGCGACCCCACAGGGGTGGAGACCCAGTACTTC.

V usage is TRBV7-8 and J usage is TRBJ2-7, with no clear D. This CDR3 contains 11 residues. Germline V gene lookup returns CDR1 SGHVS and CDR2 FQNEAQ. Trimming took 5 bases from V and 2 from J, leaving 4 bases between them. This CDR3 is CASSLTYEQYF. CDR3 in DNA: TGTGCCAGCAGCCTAACCTACGAGCAGTACTTC.

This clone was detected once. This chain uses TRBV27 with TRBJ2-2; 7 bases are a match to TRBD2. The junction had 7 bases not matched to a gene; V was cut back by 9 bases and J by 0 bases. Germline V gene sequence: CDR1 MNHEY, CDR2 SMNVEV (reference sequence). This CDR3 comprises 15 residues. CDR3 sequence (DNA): TGTGCCAGATCAGGGAGGGGATCGAACACCGGGGAGCTGTTTTTT. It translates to CARSGRGSNTGELFF.

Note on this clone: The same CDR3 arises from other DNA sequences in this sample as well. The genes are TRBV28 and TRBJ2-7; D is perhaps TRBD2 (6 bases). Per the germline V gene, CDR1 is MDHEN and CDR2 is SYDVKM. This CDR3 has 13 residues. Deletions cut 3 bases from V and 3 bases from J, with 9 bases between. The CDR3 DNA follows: TGTGCCAGCAGTTTCCAGGAGGGCTACGAGCAGTACTTC. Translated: CASSFQEGYEQYF.

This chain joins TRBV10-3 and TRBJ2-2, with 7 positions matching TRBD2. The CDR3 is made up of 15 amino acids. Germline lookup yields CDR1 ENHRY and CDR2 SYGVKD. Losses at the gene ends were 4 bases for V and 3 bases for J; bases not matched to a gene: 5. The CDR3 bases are TGTGCCATCAGTGCGGCTAGCGGTCACACCGGGGAGCTGTTTTTT. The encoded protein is CAISAASGHTGELFF.

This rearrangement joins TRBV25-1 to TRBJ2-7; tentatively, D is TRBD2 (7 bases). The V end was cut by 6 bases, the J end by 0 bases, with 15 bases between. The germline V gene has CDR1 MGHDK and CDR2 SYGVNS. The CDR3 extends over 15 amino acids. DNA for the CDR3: TGTGCCAGCAGAGGGAAAGGGGGGGCCTCCTACGAGCAGTACTTC. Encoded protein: CASRGKGGASYEQYF.

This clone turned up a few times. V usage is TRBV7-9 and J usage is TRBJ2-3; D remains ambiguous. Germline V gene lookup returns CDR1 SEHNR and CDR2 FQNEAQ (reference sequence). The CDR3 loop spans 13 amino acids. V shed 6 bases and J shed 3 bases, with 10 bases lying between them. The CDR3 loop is CASSSQPTDTQYF. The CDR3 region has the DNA TGTGCCAGCAGTTCACAGCCGACAGATACGCAGTATTTT. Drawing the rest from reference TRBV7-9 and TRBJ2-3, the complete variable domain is DTGVSQNPRHKITKRGQNVTFRCDPISEHNRLYWYRQTLGQGPEFLTYFQNEAQLEKSRLLSDRFSAERPKGSFSTLEIQRTEQGDSAMYLCASSSQPTDTQYFGPGTRLTVL.

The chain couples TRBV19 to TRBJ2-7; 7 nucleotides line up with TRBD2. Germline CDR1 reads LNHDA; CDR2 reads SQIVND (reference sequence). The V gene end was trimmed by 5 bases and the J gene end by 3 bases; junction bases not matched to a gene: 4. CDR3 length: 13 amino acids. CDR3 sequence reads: CASSLASGYEQYF. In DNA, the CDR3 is TGTGCCAGTAGTCTCGCTAGCGGCTACGAGCAGTACTTC.

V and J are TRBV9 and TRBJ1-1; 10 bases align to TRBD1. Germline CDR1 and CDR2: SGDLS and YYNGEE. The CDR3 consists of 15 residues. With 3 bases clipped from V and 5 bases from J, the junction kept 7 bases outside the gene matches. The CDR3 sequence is CASSATTGGLTEAFF. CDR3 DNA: TGTGCCAGCAGCGCCACGACAGGGGGCCTGACTGAAGCTTTCTTT.

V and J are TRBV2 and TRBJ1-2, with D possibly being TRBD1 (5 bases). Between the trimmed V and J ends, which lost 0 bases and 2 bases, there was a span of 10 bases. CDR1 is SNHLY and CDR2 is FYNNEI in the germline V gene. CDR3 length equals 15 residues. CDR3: CASSEARVGNYGYTF. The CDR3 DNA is TGTGCCAGCAGTGAAGCCAGGGTAGGAAACTATGGCTACACCTTC.

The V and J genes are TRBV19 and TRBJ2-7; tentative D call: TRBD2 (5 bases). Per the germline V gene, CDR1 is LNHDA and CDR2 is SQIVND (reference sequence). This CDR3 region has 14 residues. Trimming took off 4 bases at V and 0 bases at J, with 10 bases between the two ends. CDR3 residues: CASSSSGFSYEQYF. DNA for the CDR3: TGTGCCAGTAGTAGTTCGGGATTCTCCTACGAGCAGTACTTC.

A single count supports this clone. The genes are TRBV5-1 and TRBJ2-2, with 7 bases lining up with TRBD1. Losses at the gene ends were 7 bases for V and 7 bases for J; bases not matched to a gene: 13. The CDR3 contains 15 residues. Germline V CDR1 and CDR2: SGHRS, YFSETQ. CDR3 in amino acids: CASAPPTGLSGELFF. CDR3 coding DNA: TGCGCCAGCGCACCCCCGACAGGGCTGAGCGGGGAGCTGTTTTTT.

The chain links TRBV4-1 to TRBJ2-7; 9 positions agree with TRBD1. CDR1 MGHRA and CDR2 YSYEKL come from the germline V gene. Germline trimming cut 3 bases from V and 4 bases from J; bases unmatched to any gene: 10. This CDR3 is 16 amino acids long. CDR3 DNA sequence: TGCGCCAGCAGCCAGGCTCCGGGACAGGGTGATTACGAGCAGTACTTC. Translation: CASSQAPGQGDYEQYF.